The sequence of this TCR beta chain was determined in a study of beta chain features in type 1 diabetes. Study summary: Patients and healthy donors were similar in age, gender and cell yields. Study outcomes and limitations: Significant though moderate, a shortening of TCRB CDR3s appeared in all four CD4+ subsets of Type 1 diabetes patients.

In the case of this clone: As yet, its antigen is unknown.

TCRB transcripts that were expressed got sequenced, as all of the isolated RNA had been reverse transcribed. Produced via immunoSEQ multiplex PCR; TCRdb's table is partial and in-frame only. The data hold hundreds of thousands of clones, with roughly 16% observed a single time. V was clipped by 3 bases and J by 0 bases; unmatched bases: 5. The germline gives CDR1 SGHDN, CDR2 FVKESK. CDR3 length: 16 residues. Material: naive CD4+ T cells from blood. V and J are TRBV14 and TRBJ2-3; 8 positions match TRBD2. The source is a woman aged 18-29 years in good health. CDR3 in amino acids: CASSQRRTSSTDTQYF. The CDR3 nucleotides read TGTGCCAGCAGCCAGAGAAGGACTAGCAGCACAGATACGCAGTATTTT.